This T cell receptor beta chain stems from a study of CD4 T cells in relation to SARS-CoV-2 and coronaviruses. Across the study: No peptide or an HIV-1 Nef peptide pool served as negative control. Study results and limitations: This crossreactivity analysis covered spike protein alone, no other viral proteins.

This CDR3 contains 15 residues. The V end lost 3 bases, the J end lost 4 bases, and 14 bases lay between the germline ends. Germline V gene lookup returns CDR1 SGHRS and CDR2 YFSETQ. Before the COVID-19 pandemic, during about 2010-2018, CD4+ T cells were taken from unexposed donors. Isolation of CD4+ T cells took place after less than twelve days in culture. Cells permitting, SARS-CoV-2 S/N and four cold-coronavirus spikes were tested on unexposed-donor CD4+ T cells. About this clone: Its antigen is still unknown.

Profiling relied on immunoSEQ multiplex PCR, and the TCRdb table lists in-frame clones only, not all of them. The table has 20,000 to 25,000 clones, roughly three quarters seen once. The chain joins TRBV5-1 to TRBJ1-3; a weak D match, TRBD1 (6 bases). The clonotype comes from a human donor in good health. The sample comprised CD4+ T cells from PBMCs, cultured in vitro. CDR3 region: CASSYQGNSGNTIYF. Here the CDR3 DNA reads TGCGCCAGCAGCTATCAGGGGAATTCAGGAAACACCATATATTTT.